This TCR beta chain was sequenced for a study of blood T cells in healthy people across ages. Study findings and constraints: More naive CD4+ cells and higher diversity marked long-lived donors relative to aged donors.

The germline V gene has CDR1 ENHRY and CDR2 SYGVKD. The CDR3 spans 14 residues. Trimming removed 4 bases at V and 0 bases at J, with 9 bases between. With respect to this clonotype: Its antigen is as yet unknown.

It was with a sample-barcoded 5' primer and a J-beta primer mix that a second PCR of about 6 to 12 cycles was run. The template-switch adaptor, which had 12 random nucleotides, put a tag on each cDNA molecule. Every sample produced at least 2.5 million CDR3-containing paired-end reads. TCRdb re-called the 5' RACE reads with MiXCR, one entry per CDR3 protein. The sample consists of some 800,000 distinct CDR3 sequences, under 45% of them appearing once. The sequence was obtained from a man between 60 and 70 years old in good health. The specimen sequenced was blood. This chain uses TRBV10-3 with TRBJ1-2; D gene uncertain. Here the CDR3 reads CAISVEGTNYGYTF. DNA for the CDR3: TGTGCCATCAGTGTGGAAGGGACTAACTATGGCTACACCTTC.